This is a list of T cell receptor beta chains from one sample in a study of blood T cells in healthy people across ages. Via MiXCR, TCRdb re-called the 5' RACE reads, giving one row per CDR3 protein. The sample shows about 830,000 distinct CDR3 sequences, approximately 67% of them seen only once. Sequencing was performed on blood. The receptors were gathered from a man aged 30 to 45 in good health. Both conserved end residues are part of each CDR3. A D gene is named only where the DNA matches it firmly. Clone size is not always given. Where it is, it says once, few, many or a class for expanded clones.

D gene	clone size	V gene	J gene	CDR3 DNA	CDR3 protein
TRBD1	-	TRBV7-9	TRBJ2-7	TGTGCCAGCAGCGTCCGGGACAGCCGACACTCCTACAATGAGCAGTACTTC	CASSVRDSRHSYNEQYF
TRBD2	-	TRBV28	TRBJ2-1	TGTGCCAGCAGTTCATATGGGCGGGGGGCTTACAATGAGCAGTTCTTC	CASSSYGRGAYNEQFF
-	few	TRBV7-8	TRBJ1-2	TGTGCCAGCAGCTTAGGGGAACAGGCCCGCGGCTACACCTTC	CASSLGEQARGYTF
TRBD2	-	TRBV7-2	TRBJ2-3	TGTGCCAGCAGCTTAGGGGGGGGCGGGGGGCCCACAGATACGCAGTATTTT	CASSLGGGGGPTDTQYF
-	-	TRBV5-1	TRBJ2-7	TGCGCCGGCAGCTCCGGGGCAGCAACCTACGAGCAGTACTTC	CAGSSGAATYEQYF
TRBD1	-	TRBV6-6	TRBJ1-2	TGTGCCAGCAGTGACGGTCAGGGGGAAGGCTACACCTTC	CASSDGQGEGYTF
-	-	TRBV28	TRBJ2-5	TGTGCCAGCAGTCTGGACGGGAAGTACCAAGAGACCCAGTACTTC	CASSLDGKYQETQYF
TRBD1	once	TRBV18	TRBJ2-1	TGTGCCAGCTCACTCGGGACAGACTACAATGAGCAGTTCTTC	CASSLGTDYNEQFF
-	-	TRBV7-9	TRBJ2-7	TGTGCCAGCAGCTTAAGTCCAGAAGGGCGCTACGAGCAGTACTTC	CASSLSPEGRYEQYF
-	-	TRBV7-2	TRBJ2-7	TGTGCCAGCAGCGTAGCGAGGACAGTCAACGAGCAGTACTTC	CASSVARTVNEQYF
TRBD1	-	TRBV5-1	TRBJ1-1	TGCGCCAGCAGCTTGGGGCCTCCGAGGCAGGGGGGCACTGAAGCTTTCTTT	CASSLGPPRQGGTEAFF
TRBD1	few	TRBV20-1	TRBJ2-1	TGCAGTGCTAGAGATCGCGACAGGGGATTGTGGCATGAGCAGTTCTTC	CSARDRDRGLWHEQFF
TRBD1	-	TRBV2	TRBJ2-5	TGTGCCAGCAGGGCCGGGACAGCGCCCCAAGAGACCCAGTACTTC	CASRAGTAPQETQYF
TRBD1	few	TRBV5-1	TRBJ2-2	TGCGCCAGCAGCCCCGAGGGGGACAGCCTTTCGAACACCGGGGAGCTGTTTTTT	CASSPEGDSLSNTGELFF
TRBD1	-	TRBV12-3/TRBV12-4	TRBJ1-2	TGTGCCAGCGGGAACAGGGGCGACAGCTATGGCTACACCTTC	CASGNRGDSYGYTF
TRBD1	few	TRBV10-3	TRBJ2-5	TGTGCCATCAGACCCTCAGGACAGGGGCAAGAGACCCAGTACTTC	CAIRPSGQGQETQYF
-	-	TRBV7-9	TRBJ2-1	TGTGCCAGCAGCCCCCCGGGCCCTTGGAATGAGCAGTTCTTC	CASSPPGPWNEQFF
-	-	TRBV5-5	TRBJ2-7	TGTGCCAGCAGCTTGGCCGGGGGCGCCGAAAACTACGAGCAGTACTTC	CASSLAGGAENYEQYF
-	-	TRBV5-1	TRBJ2-6	TGCGCCAGCAGCATCAGCCGGGACACCAGATGCTCTGGGGCCAACGTCCTGACTTTC	CASSISRDTRCSGANVLTF
-	-	TRBV5-1	TRBJ1-1	TGCGCCAGCAGCCTATTGGGCAGGGGCAACACTGAAGCTTTCTTT	CASSLLGRGNTEAFF
-	-	TRBV6-2/TRBV6-3	TRBJ2-7	TGTGCCAGACGGACCGTTGGACTACGATTAGAGCCGTACTTC	CARRTVGLRLEPYF
TRBD1	once	TRBV20-1	TRBJ2-3	TGCAGTGGCGCGTCCCACAGGGGACGCACAGATACGCAGTATTTT	CSGASHRGRTDTQYF
-	-	TRBV27	TRBJ2-5	TGTGCCAGCAGTTTACAGGGCACCTCCTGGGAGACCCAGTACTTC	CASSLQGTSWETQYF
-	-	TRBV28	TRBJ2-7	TGTGCCAGCCGCCCCGGGGTGCTAGCCTACAATGAGCAGTACTTC	CASRPGVLAYNEQYF
-	-	TRBV6-2/TRBV6-3	TRBJ2-5	TGTGCCAGCATAGGGGCCGATAAGAGGGCGGAGACTCAGTACTTC	CASIGADKRAETQYF
-	-	TRBV6-6	TRBJ1-3	TGTGCCAGCAGTAACAGGGCCTCTGGAAACACCATATATTTT	CASSNRASGNTIYF